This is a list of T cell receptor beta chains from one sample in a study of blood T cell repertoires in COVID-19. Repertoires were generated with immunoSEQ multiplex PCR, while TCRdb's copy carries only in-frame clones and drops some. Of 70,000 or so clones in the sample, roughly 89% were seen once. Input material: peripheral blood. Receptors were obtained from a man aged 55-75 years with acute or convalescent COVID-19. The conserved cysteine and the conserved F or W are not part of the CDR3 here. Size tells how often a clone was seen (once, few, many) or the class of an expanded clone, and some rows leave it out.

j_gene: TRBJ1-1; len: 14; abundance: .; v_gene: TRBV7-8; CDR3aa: ASSSNSGGGYAEAF
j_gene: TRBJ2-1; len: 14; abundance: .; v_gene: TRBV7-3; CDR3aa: ASSLVQGQGAHEQF
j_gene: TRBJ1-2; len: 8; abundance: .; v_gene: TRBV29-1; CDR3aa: STDYYGYT
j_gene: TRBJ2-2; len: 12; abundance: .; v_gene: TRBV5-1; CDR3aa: ASSERGAAGELF
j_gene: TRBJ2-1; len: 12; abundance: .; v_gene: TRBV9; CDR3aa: ASSVDGQINEQF
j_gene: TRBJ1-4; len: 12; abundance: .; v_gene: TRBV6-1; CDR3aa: ASSDRGRGEKLF
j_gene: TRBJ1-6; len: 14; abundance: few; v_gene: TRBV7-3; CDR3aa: ASSLGAGQGVSPLH
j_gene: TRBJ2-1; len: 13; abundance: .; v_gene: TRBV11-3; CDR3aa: ASSLGLAAYNEQF
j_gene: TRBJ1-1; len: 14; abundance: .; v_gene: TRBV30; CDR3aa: AWSGDSAGRNTEAF
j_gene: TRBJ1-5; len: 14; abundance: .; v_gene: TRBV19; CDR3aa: ASSIQARVKNQPQH
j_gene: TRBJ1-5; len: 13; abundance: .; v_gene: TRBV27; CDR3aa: ASSLRQTGHQPQH
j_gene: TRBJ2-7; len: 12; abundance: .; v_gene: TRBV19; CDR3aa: ASSPSGGTYEQY
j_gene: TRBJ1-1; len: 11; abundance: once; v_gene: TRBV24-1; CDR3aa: ATTNLMNTEAF
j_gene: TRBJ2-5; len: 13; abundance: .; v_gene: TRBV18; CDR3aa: ASSPIGDRGETQY
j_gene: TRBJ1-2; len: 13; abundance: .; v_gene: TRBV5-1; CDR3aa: ASSLDSMGADGYT
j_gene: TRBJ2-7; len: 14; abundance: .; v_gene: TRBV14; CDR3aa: ASSPFLGTFSYEQY
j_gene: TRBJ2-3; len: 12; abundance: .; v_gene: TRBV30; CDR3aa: AWSVSLATDTQY
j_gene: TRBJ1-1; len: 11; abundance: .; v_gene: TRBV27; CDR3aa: ASSLAGFGEAF
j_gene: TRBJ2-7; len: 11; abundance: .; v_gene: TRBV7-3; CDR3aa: ASSRDRGYEQY